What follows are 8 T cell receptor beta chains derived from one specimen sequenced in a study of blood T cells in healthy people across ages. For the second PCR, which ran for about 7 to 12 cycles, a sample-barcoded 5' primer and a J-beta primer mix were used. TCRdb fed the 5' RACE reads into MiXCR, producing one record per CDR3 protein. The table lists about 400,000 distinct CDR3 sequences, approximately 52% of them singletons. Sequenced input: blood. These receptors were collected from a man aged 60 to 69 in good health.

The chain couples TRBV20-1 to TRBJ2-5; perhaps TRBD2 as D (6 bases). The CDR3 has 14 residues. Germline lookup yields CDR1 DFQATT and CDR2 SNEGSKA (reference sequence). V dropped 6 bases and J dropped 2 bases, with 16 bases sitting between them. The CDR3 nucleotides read TGCAGTGCCCCCGGGACTGTCCATCAAGAGACCCAGTACTTC. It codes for CSAPGTVHQETQYF.

The CDR3 loop is CASSYPSGSTTYEQYF. CDR3 DNA: TGTGCCAGCAGTTACCCTAGCGGGAGTACGACCTACGAGCAGTACTTC. The chain combines TRBV6-2 or TRBV6-3 with TRBJ2-7, with 10 bases identical to TRBD2. The CDR3 extends over 16 amino acids. Germline CDR1 reads MNHEY; CDR2 reads SVGEGT. The V gene end was trimmed by 2 bases and the J gene end by 2 bases; junction bases not matched to a gene: 6.

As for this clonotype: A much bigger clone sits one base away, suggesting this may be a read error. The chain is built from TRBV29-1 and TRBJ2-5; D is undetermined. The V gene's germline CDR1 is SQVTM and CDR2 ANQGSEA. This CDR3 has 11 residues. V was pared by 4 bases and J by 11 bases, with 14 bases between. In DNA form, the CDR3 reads TGCAGCGTTGTAGGTTACAATGAGCAGTACTTC. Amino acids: CSVVGYNEQYF.

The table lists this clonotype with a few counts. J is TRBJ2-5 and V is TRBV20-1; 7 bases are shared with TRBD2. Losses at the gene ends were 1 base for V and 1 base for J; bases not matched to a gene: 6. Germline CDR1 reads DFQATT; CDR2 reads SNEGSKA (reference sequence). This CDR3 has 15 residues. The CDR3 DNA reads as TGCAGTGCTAGAGGGGGCGGGGGTCTCCAAGAGACCCAGTACTTC. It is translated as CSARGGGGLQETQYF.

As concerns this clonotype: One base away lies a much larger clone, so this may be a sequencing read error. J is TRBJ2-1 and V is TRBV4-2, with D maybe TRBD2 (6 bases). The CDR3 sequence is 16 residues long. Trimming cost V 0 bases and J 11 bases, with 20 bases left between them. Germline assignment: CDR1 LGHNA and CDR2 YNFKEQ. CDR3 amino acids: CASSQEGGLPRGKQFF. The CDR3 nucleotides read TGTGCCAGCAGCCAAGAGGGGGGACTCCCGCGGGGTAAGCAGTTCTTC.

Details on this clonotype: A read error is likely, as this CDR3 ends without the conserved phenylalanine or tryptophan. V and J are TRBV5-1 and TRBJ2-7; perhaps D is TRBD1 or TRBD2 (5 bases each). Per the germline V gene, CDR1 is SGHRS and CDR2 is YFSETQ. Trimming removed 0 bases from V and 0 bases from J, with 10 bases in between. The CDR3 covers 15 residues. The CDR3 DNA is TGCGCCAGCAGCTTGGCGGGGCTGAACTCCTACGAGCAGTACATC. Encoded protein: CASSLAGLNSYEQYI.

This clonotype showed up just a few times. DNA of the CDR3: TGTGCCAGCAGTCGAAGACTAGAAACAGATACGCAGTATTTT. Translating it yields CASSRRLETDTQYF. This sequence joins TRBV6-1 and TRBJ2-3, with D possibly matching TRBD2 (6 bases). Per the germline V gene, CDR1 is MNHNS and CDR2 is SASEGT. The V end was cut by 5 bases, the J end by 3 bases, with 12 bases between. This CDR3 is 14 amino acids long.

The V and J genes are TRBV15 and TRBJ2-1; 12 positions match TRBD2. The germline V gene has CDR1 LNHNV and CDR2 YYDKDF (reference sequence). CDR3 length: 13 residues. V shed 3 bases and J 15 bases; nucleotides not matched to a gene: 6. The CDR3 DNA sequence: TGTGCCACCAGCAGGGGGACTAGCGGGTTGCCGTTCTTC. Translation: CATSRGTSGLPFF.